These 21 T cell receptor beta chains were all obtained from the same sample, sequenced in a study of T-cell reconstitution after alpha-beta-depleted transplantation in children. The TCRbeta library was prepared with unique molecular identifiers. TCRdb processed the PCR reads anew with MiXCR; each CDR3 protein has one entry. The sample has around 200,000 distinct CDR3 sequences, roughly 7.5% seen once. This specimen consisted of PBMCs from the stem cell graft donor, obtained from the stem cell graft. The receptors come from a human donor who donated a stem cell graft to a child with Wiskott-Aldrich syndrome.

This clonotype was observed many times. This sequence joins TRBV18 and TRBJ2-3; 8 bases fit TRBD1. The CDR3 has 16 residues. CDR1 KGHSH and CDR2 LQKENI come from the germline V gene. J gave up 3 bases and V 3 bases, and 8 bases lay outside the gene matches. DNA of the CDR3: TGTGCCAGCTCACCCTTCGGACAGGGTTTGACAGATACGCAGTATTTT. As protein: CASSPFGQGLTDTQYF.

This clonotype was observed many times. The chain combines TRBV6-6 with TRBJ2-7; a weak D match, TRBD1 (6 bases). The V and J ends lost 6 bases and 4 bases respectively, with 10 bases between them. This CDR3 is 12 amino acids long. CDR1 is MNHNY and CDR2 is SVGAGI in the germline V gene (reference sequence). The CDR3 reads CASRKQGYEQYF. For the CDR3, the DNA is TGTGCCAGCAGAAAACAGGGTTACGAGCAGTACTTC.

There are many counts of this clonotype. The J gene is TRBJ2-7, the V gene TRBV4-1, with 9 bases matching TRBD1. The junction had 6 bases not matched to a gene; V was cut back by 5 bases and J by 1 base. The CDR3 has 15 amino acids. Per the germline V gene, CDR1 is MGHRA and CDR2 is YSYEKL. CDR3 residues: CASSSPGTGSYEQYF. The CDR3 nucleotides read TGCGCCAGCAGCTCCCCCGGGACAGGGTCCTACGAGCAGTACTTC.

This clonotype was counted many times. This chain connects TRBV12-3 or TRBV12-4 to TRBJ2-5; D possibly corresponds to TRBD1 (6 bases). Trimming took 6 bases from V and 0 from J, leaving 14 bases between them. The CDR3 loop spans 15 amino acids. The CDR3 nucleotides are TGTGCCAGCAGAAGTGCCAACAGGGACCAAGAGACCCAGTACTTC. Residues: CASRSANRDQETQYF.

The sample holds many counts of this clonotype. This sequence joins TRBV29-1 and TRBJ2-7; 9 bases map to TRBD1. This CDR3 contains 13 residues. After removal of 8 bases from V and 2 bases from J, the junction contained 7 bases not matched to a gene. CDR1 is SQVTM, CDR2 ANQGSEA, per germline. The CDR3 loop reads CSTPGTGPYEQYF. The CDR3 DNA reads TGCAGCACCCCCGGGACAGGGCCCTACGAGCAGTACTTC.

The gene calls are TRBV11-3 and TRBJ2-1, with TRBD2 matching over 11 bases. V was clipped by 0 bases and J by 6 bases; unmatched bases: 1. This CDR3 is 15 amino acids long. Germline assignment: CDR1 SGHNT and CDR2 YENEEA. As DNA, the CDR3 is TGTGCCAGCAGCTTAGACGGGACTAGCGGCAATGAGCAGTTCTTC. Amino acids: CASSLDGTSGNEQFF. Complete variable domain (other parts from reference TRBV11-3 and TRBJ2-1): EAGVVQSPRYKIIEKKQPVAFWCNPISGHNTLYWYLQNLGQGPELLIRYENEEAVDDSQLPKDRFSAERLKGVDSTLKIQPAELGDSAVYLCASSLDGTSGNEQFFGPGTRLTVL.

Remarks on this clonotype: This may stem from a read error, because a much larger clone lies one nucleotide away. CDR3 bases: TGCAGTGCTGCGCGTATGGGAAACACAGATACGCAGTATTTT. Its protein product is CSAARMGNTDTQYF. The chain has TRBV20-1 and TRBJ2-3; D ambiguous. The germline V and J ends were trimmed by 5 bases and 2 bases, with 14 bases remaining between them. The CDR3 loop spans 14 amino acids. Looked up from germline, CDR1 is DFQATT and CDR2 is SNEGSKA (reference sequence).

The V and J genes are TRBV12-3 or TRBV12-4 and TRBJ2-6; D is undetermined. The V and J ends lost 6 bases and 0 bases respectively, with 21 bases between them. This CDR3 is 19 amino acids long. This chain's CDR3 is CASSNDESRASSGANVLTF. CDR3 sequence (DNA): TGTGCCAGCAGCAACGATGAGTCAAGGGCGTCCTCTGGGGCCAACGTCCTGACTTTC.

In its sample, this clonotype was seen a few times. This chain uses TRBV27 with TRBJ2-7; D unclear. CDR3 length equals 11 residues. Germline CDR1 MNHEY, CDR2 SMNVEV (reference sequence). The ends were cut back, 5 bases at V and 7 bases at J, with 9 bases in the middle. The CDR3 reads CASSSYREQYF. The DNA of the CDR3 is TGTGCCAGCAGTAGTTATAGAGAGCAGTACTTC.

Note on this clonotype: A single base separates this from a much larger clone, so it may be a read error. CDR3 DNA sequence: TGTGCCAGCAGTTTAGGGGGGACCTACAATGAGCAGTTCTTC. It codes for CASSLGGTYNEQFF. V is TRBV6-1 and J is TRBJ2-1; perhaps D is TRBD1 or TRBD2 (6 bases each). Germline values: CDR1 MNHNS, CDR2 SASEGT. This CDR3 comprises 14 residues. Trimming left V 5 bases short and J 2 bases short, with 10 bases between.

This chain connects TRBV5-1 to TRBJ2-5; weak D call: TRBD2 (5 bases). The germline CDR1 and CDR2 sequences are SGHRS and YFSETQ. The germline V and J ends were trimmed by 0 bases and 1 base, with 10 bases remaining between them. This CDR3 is built from 15 residues. CDR3 amino acids: CASSLVFGVQETQYF. CDR3 DNA: TGCGCCAGCAGCTTGGTCTTCGGGGTCCAAGAGACCCAGTACTTC.

The sample holds many counts of this clonotype. This chain connects TRBV12-3 or TRBV12-4 to TRBJ1-2; possibly TRBD1 for D (6 bases). This CDR3 is built from 16 residues. The germline V and J ends were trimmed by 2 bases and 3 bases, with 16 bases remaining between them. CDR3 protein: CASSLTAGAEDYGYTF. CDR3 in DNA: TGTGCCAGCAGTTTAACCGCAGGGGCGGAGGACTATGGCTACACCTTC.

In this sample, this clonotype turned up many times. The V call is TRBV12-3 or TRBV12-4, the J call TRBJ2-5; TRBD1 agrees at 9 bases. The trim removed 5 bases at V and 4 bases at J, leaving 17 bases unmatched. CDR3 length: 18 amino acids. In nucleotides, the CDR3 is TGTGCCAGCAGTCTTTCCCGGGACAGGGTGGGAGTTCGAGAGACCCAGTACTTC. This sequence encodes CASSLSRDRVGVRETQYF.

This clonotype was found many times. The J gene is TRBJ1-1, the V gene TRBV12-3 or TRBV12-4; no clear D gene. CDR3 length equals 13 residues. The V end was cut by 3 bases, the J end by 1 base, with 6 bases between. DNA of the CDR3: TGTGCCAGCAGTTTCGCTGAGAACACTGAAGCTTTCTTT. Its protein product is CASSFAENTEAFF.

This clonotype was recorded many times. The chain joins TRBV7-9 to TRBJ1-2; weak D call: TRBD1 (5 bases). V was trimmed by 4 bases and J by 4 bases, leaving 10 bases between them. CDR3 length: 13 residues. CDR1 is SEHNR and CDR2 is FQNEAQ in the germline V gene (reference sequence). The CDR3 DNA follows: TGTGCCAGCAGCTCTGACAGTGGCTATGGCTACACCTTC. Its translation is CASSSDSGYGYTF.

This clonotype was detected many times. The rearrangement joins TRBV5-1 to TRBJ2-3; possibly TRBD2 for D (6 bases). CDR3 length: 15 residues. The germline gives CDR1 SGHRS, CDR2 YFSETQ. Deletions cut 4 bases from V and 4 bases from J, with 16 bases between. The CDR3 DNA follows: TGCGCCAGCAGCGGATCGGGAGTCGGTCCAGATACGCAGTATTTT. Protein sequence: CASSGSGVGPDTQYF.

This clonotype was counted ten times or more. V gene TRBV5-1 combines with J gene TRBJ1-5, with 7 bases lining up with TRBD1. Germline trimming cut 2 bases from V and 1 base from J; bases unmatched to any gene: 6. The CDR3 is 16 residues long. Germline V gives CDR1 SGHRS, CDR2 YFSETQ. CDR3 residues: CASSLDGTESNQPQHF. The CDR3 DNA reads TGCGCCAGCAGCTTAGACGGGACAGAGAGCAATCAGCCCCAGCATTTT. Full variable domain (rest looked up from reference TRBV5-1 and TRBJ1-5): KAGVTQTPRYLIKTRGQQVTLSCSPISGHRSVSWYQQTPGQGLQFLFEYFSETQRNKGNFPGRFSGRQFSNSRSEMNVSTLELGDSALYLCASSLDGTESNQPQHFGDGTRLSIL.

Remarks on this clonotype: At one end the junction does not follow the germline gene, possibly because of a read error. The chain combines TRBV20-1 with TRBJ1-6, with a tentative D call TRBD1 (6 bases). Looked up from germline, CDR1 is DFQATT and CDR2 is SNEGSKA (reference sequence). The CDR3 extends over 17 amino acids. The CDR3: CCALGEYLGTRYSPLHF. The CDR3 DNA is TGCTGTGCCCTGGGGGAGTACTTAGGGACACGCTATTCACCCCTCCACTTT.

There are many counts of this clonotype. This rearrangement joins TRBV12-3 or TRBV12-4 to TRBJ1-5; 10 bases are shared with TRBD1. The CDR3 runs to 16 residues. V was clipped by 5 bases and J by 7 bases; unmatched bases: 11. CDR3 sequence (DNA): TGTGCCAGCAGTACACCGGGACAGGGGTTAGGACAGCCCCAGCATTTT. Protein: CASSTPGQGLGQPQHF.

This clonotype was observed many times. The chain carries TRBV28 and TRBJ2-3, with 9 bases aligning to TRBD1. J was trimmed by 4 bases and V by 5 bases; bases with no gene match: 19. CDR3 length equals 19 residues. The germline V gene encodes CDR1 MDHEN and CDR2 SYDVKM. CDR3 DNA sequence: TGTGCCAGCAGTCAGACAGGGGGGCTTAACGCACGGGCCGCAGATACGCAGTATTTT. This gives the protein CASSQTGGLNARAADTQYF.

This clonotype has ten or more counts. This sequence joins TRBV7-2 and TRBJ1-4; D is ambiguous. The ends were cut back, 7 bases at V and 5 bases at J, with 5 bases in the middle. The CDR3 runs 11 residues. CDR1 SGHTA and CDR2 FQGNSA come from the germline V gene. This chain's CDR3 is CASTDNEKLFF. The CDR3, as DNA: TGTGCCAGCACCGACAATGAAAAACTGTTTTTT.